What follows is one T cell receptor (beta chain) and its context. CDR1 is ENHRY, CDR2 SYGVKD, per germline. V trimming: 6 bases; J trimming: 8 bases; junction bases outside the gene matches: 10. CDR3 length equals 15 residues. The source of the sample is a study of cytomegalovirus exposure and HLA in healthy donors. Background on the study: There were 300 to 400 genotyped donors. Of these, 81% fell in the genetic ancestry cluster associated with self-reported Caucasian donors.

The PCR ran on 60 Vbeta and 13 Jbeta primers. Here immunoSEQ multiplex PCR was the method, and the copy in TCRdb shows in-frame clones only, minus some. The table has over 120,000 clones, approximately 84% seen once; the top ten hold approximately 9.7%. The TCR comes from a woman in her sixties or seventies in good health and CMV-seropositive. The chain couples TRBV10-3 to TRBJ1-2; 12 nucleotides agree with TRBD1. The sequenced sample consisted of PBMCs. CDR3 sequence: CAISPGQGAPGGYTF. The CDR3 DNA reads TGTGCCATCAGCCCGGGACAGGGGGCGCCGGGAGGCTACACCTTC.